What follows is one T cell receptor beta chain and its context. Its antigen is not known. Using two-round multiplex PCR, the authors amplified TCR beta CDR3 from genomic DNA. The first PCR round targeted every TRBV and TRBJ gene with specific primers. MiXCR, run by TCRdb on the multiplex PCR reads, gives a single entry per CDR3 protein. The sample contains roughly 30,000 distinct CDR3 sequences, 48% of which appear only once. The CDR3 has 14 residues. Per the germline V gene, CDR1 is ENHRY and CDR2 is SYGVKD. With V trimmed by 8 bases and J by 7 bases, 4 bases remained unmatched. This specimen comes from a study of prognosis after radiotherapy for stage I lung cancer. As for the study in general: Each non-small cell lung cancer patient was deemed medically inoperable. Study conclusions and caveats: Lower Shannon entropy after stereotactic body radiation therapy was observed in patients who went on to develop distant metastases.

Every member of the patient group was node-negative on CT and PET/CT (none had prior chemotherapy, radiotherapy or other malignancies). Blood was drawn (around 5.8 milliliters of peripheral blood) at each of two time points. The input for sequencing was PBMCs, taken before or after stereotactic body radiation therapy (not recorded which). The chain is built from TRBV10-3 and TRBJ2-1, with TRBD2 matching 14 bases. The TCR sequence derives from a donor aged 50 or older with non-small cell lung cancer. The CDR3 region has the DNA TGTGCCATCGGGACTAGCGGGAGTTCGAATGAGCAGTTCTTC. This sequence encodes CAIGTSGSSNEQFF.